The source of this T cell receptor (beta chain) is a study of shared clonotypes between healthy human individuals. Using immunoSEQ multiplex PCR, the repertoire was profiled, and TCRdb retains in-frame clones only, with some absent. The table lists hundreds of thousands of clones, about two thirds of them singletons. Comments on this clone: A read error may account for a junction end that differs from germline.

CDR3 length: 16 amino acids. The germline gives CDR1 SGHRS, CDR2 YFSETQ. The chain joins TRBV5-1 to TRBJ2-3, with 9 nucleotides matching TRBD2. The sequencing input was memory CD4+ T cells sorted from blood. Subset given: CD45RA-negative fraction. The TCR was taken from a woman between 25 and 40 years old in good health. CDR3 sequence (DNA): TGCGCCAGCAGCTTACAAACCGGGACTAGCAAAGATACGCAGTATTTT. It yields the protein CASSLQTGTSKDTQYF.